This TCR beta chain appears in the sequencing data of a study of T cell repertoires in cytomegalovirus infection. Overall study: Carrying CMV and the relevant HLA type showed in public TCR beta signatures. General observations from the study: Dominant in the ex vivo response were TCR beta clonotypes restricted by HLA-C and specific for CMV.

This clonotype was seen ten or more times. The antigen is unknown. TCRdb passed the reads through MiXCR, listing each CDR3 protein once. Of approximately 250,000 distinct CDR3 sequences listed, more than 9% are singletons. Sequencing was performed on PBMCs. This clonotype originated in a human donor in good health (CMV status not recorded). Some clones in this sample may be carry-over from other donors' samples.

The CDR3 nucleotides read TGTGCCAGCAGCTCCCGACAGGGCCCTGAAGCTTTCTTT. Protein sequence: CASSSRQGPEAFF. The chain has TRBV7-2 and TRBJ1-1, with 7 nucleotides matching TRBD1. The CDR3 runs 13 residues. V lost 4 bases and J lost 6; bases outside the gene matches: 5. Germline-derived CDR1 and CDR2 are SGHTA and FQGNSA.